The sequence of this T cell receptor (beta chain) was determined in a study of shared clonotypes between healthy human individuals (dated by TCRdb to about 2020). Background for the entire study: The cohort included three men and a couple of women between 18 and 49 years of age. For each donor, CD4 naive and CD4 memory were each run on three plates, CD8 naive on two plates, and CD8 memory on one plate. Blood TCR repertoires of a handful of healthy adults were deeply sequenced to estimate repertoire size and the extent of clonotype sharing between individuals. To increase sequencing depth and limit assay-specific biases, TCR repertoire library preparation and sequencing were carried out by different laboratories using diverse techniques. Per donor, leukapheresis produced somewhere between about 0.94 and 9.5 billion PBMCs.

Using the deep immunoSEQ assay, multiplex PCR amplified TCR CDR3 regions from genomic DNA. Extracted genomic DNA from each cell subset was distributed evenly across all wells of several immunoSEQ 96-well plates, and each plate was treated as a replicate. For sorted subsets, each replicate PCR was loaded with 200 ng genomic DNA, equivalent to some 27,000 T cell genomes. The purified libraries were quantified using a Qubit 3.0 fluorometer, sized with a Bioanalyzer 2100, and then quantified again using the KAPA Library Quantification kit. Every immunoSEQ 96-well plate was sequenced on a separate single-read 150-cycle Illumina NextSeq 550 flow cell. As for the original processing: Because the immunoSEQ output included only junctional sequences and no quality scores, the filtering could not be the same as the filtering used for full-length reads. Sequences were annotated with PyIR, a Python wrapper for IgBLAST v1.9, using IMGT germline references to assign V/J genes and CDR3. Reads were filtered out if the reads had weak V/J assignments (E-value above 1e-6), no CDR3, stop codons, out-of-frame junctions, or ambiguous translated residues. A V3J clonotype was defined by an identical inferred V gene, J gene, and CDR3 amino acid sequence. Percentage overlap between repertoires was calculated by dividing the number of shared unique clonotypes by the size of the smaller repertoire. Repertoire richness was assessed with RTK rarefaction, the Chao1 estimator, and Recon v2.1 estimates of unobserved clonotypes. For all TCRbeta clonotypes obtained by the gDNA method from a few donors, generation probabilities were computed with OLGA. This immuneACCESS table, as held by TCRdb, lists in-frame sequences with V and J called but not all clones. Of the missing ones, under half trace to an unresolved V gene in checked studies; the others have no known cause. V, J and clone size are those of that table, while D and trimming were read from the DNA. This sample has more than 2,000,000 clones in its table, and over 85% of those were observed once. The biggest ten clones account for 0.35% to 0.5% of the sample.

This clone turned up a few times. The clone's antigen remains unknown. Base quality data are lacking; no much larger clone is found one base away. Donors were healthy HIV-negative adults with no recently reported acute infections or vaccinations. Every donor was a Caucasian adult living in Nashville, Tennessee, USA. CD4+ T cells were enriched by magnetic negative selection, after which naive cells were positively selected on CD45RA and the negative fraction was taken as the memory subset. Blood was collected by leukapheresis, and PBMCs were isolated by Ficoll-Histopaque density gradient centrifugation and then cryopreserved in liquid nitrogen vapor phase. Purity and quantity of every magnetically sorted T cell population were checked by analytical flow cytometry. From each sorted fraction, genomic DNA was isolated and quantified by UV absorbance on a Nanodrop 2000c. Including the terminal cysteine and phenylalanine, the CDR3 comprises 11 residues. Solely the CDR3 DNA is kept, with 33 bases framed from the first base. The germline V gene (reference sequence) gives CDR1 as SEHNR and CDR2 as FQNEAQ. Relative to germline, V is 6 bases shorter and J is 10 bases shorter, with 12 bases between their ends.

The full study reports these points: Sampling was restricted to blood, and TCR repertoires in tissue are likely to differ from TCR repertoires in blood. Based on pairwise subsampling, the degree of clonotype sharing among donors was expected to be affected by sequencing depth. Naive subsets generally had larger estimated clonotype richness than memory subsets did. Clonotypes shared by all four sorted-subset donors showed higher generation probabilities than non-shared clonotypes. Incomplete sequencing was indicated by rarefaction of sorted-subset datasets, despite the large sequencing depth. Sharing across a few donors was observed for about 5% of naive CD4, less than 4% of naive CD8, 2% to 2.5% of memory CD4, and around 0.4% of memory CD8 clonotypes. Because the study included only a small number of donors, the genetic and exposure-history diversity represented was limited.

This clonotype was obtained from a young man in good health. Some clones in this sample may be carry-over from other donors' samples. The rearrangement joined TRBV7-9 to TRBJ1-1, with the D gene uncertain. The source material was naive CD4+ T cells from PBMCs. The cell subset or site tag for this specimen amounts to: CD45RA+ positively selected. The CDR3 reads as follows: CASSLGVSAFF. Read as DNA, the sequence is TGTGCCAGCAGTCTGGGAGTATCAGCTTTCTTT.